This section outlines one T cell receptor (beta chain) sequence together with its context. The data were taken from a study of blood T cell repertoires in COVID-19. Background on the study: Acute and convalescent COVID-19 samples came from the United States, Italy and Spain. PBMCs, B-cell-depleted T cells, or T cells provided the cDNA or gDNA that made up the material.

As handled by the study authors: Estimation of nucleated cell counts was performed using reference gene primer amplification. Clones were read by immunoSEQ multiplex PCR, and TCRdb kept only the in-frame ones, dropping some. The DNA was the basis for D and trimming; V, J and clone size are from that table. The sample carries roughly 140,000 clones, 75% to 90% recorded once. Per the germline V gene, CDR1 is SGHRS and CDR2 is YFSETQ. V lost 4 bases and J lost 2, with 16 bases in between. The CDR3 is 15 amino acids. The receptor was isolated from a man aged 55-75 years with acute or convalescent COVID-19. This sequence joins TRBV5-1 and TRBJ2-7, with D possibly being TRBD1 (6 bases). Material: peripheral blood. CDR3 in amino acids: CASSPGQPVTYEQYF. DNA of the CDR3: TGCGCCAGCAGCCCTGGACAGCCCGTGACCTACGAGCAGTACTTC.